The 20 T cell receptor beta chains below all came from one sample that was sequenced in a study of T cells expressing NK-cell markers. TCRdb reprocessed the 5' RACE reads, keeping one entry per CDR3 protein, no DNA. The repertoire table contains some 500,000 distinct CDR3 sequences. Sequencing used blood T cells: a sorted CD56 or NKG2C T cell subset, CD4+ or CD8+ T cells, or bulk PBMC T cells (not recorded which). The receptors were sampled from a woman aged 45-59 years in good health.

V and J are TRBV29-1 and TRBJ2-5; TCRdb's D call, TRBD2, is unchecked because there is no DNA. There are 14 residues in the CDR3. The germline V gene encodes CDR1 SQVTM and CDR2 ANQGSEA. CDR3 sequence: CSVNKLAGGETQYF. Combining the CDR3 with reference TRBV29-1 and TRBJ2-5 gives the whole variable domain SAVISQKPSRDICQRGTSLTIQCQVDSQVTMMFWYRQQPGQSLTLIATANQGSEATYESGFVIDKFPISRPNLTFSTLTVSNMSPEDSSIYLCSVNKLAGGETQYFGPGTRLLVL.

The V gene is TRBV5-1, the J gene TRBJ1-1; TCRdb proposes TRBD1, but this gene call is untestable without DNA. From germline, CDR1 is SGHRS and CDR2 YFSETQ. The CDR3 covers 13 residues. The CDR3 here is CASSHLEGAEAFF.

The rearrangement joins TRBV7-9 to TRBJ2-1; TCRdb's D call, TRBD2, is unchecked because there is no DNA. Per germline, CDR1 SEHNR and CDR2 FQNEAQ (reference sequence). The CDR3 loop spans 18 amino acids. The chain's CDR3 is CASSGPTVGSFSYNEQFF. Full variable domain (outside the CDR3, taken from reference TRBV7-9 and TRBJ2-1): DTGVSQNPRHKITKRGQNVTFRCDPISEHNRLYWYRQTLGQGPEFLTYFQNEAQLEKSRLLSDRFSAERPKGSFSTLEIQRTEQGDSAMYLCASSGPTVGSFSYNEQFFGPGTRLTVL.

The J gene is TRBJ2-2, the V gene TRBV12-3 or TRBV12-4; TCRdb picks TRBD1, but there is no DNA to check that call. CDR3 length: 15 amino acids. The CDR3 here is CASKGPRGGTGELFF.

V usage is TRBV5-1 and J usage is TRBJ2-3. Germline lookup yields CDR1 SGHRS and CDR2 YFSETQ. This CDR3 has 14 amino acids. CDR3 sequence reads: CASSFWTLTDTQYF.

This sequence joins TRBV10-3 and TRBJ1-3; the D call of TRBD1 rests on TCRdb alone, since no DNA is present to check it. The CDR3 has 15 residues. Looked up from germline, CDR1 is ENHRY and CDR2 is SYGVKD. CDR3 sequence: CATGETGLAGNTIYF.

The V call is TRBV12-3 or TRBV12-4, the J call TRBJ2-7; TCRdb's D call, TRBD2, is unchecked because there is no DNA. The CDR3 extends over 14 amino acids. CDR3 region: CASTLSSGAYEQYF.

The CDR3 spells CASREGAGLVNTIYF. The genes are TRBV19 and TRBJ1-3. The CDR3 is 15 amino acids. Germline lookup yields CDR1 LNHDA and CDR2 SQIVND (reference sequence). The variable domain in full, with the rest retrieved from reference TRBV19 and TRBJ1-3, is DGGITQSPKYLFRKEGQNVTLSCEQNLNHDAMYWYRQDPGQGLRLIYYSQIVNDFQKGDIAEGYSVSREKKESFPLTVTSAQKNPTAFYLCASREGAGLVNTIYFGEGSWLTVV.

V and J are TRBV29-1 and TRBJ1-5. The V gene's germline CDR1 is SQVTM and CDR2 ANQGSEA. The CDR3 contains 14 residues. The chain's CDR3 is CSGPGLFSNQPQHF. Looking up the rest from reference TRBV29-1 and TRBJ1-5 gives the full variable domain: SAVISQKPSRDICQRGTSLTIQCQVDSQVTMMFWYRQQPGQSLTLIATANQGSEATYESGFVIDKFPISRPNLTFSTLTVSNMSPEDSSIYLCSGPGLFSNQPQHFGDGTRLSIL.

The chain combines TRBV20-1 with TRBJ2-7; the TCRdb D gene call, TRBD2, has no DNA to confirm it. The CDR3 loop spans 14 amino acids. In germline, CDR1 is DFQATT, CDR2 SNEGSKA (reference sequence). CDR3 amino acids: CSALLAGGPYEQYF.

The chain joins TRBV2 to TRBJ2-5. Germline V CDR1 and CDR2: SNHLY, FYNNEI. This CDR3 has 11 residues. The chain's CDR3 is CGDRDQETQYF. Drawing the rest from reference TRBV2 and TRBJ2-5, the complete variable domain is EPEVTQTPSHQVTQMGQEVILRCVPISNHLYFYWYRQILGQKVEFLVSFYNNEISEKSEIFDDQFSVERPDGSNFTLKIRSTKLEDSAMYFCGDRDQETQYFGPGTRLLVL.

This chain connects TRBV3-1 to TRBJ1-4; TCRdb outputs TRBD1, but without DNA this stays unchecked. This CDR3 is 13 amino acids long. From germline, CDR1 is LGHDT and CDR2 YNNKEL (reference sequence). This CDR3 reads CASSQRLGEKLFF.

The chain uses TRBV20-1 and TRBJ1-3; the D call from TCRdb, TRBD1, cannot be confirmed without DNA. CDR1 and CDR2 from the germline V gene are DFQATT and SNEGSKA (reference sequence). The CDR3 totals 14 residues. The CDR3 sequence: CSATRDSAGNTIYF.

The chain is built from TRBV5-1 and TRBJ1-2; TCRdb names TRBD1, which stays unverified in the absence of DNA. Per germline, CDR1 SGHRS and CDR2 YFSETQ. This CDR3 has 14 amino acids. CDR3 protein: CASSLGGASYGYTF.

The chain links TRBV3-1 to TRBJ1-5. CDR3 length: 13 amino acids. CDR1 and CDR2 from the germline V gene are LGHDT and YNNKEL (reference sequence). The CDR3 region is CASSREYGQPQHF. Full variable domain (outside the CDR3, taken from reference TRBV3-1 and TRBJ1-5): DTAVSQTPKYLVTQMGNDKSIKCEQNLGHDTMYWYKQDSKKFLKIMFSYNNKELIINETVPNRFSPKSPDKAHLNLHINSLELGDSAVYFCASSREYGQPQHFGDGTRLSIL.

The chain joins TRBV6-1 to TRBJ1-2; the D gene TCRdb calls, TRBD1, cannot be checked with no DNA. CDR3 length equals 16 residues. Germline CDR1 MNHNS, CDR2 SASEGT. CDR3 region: CASSEVAGTGNYGYTF.

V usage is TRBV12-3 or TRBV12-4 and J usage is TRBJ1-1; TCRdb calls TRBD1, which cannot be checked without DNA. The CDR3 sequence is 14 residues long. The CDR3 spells CASTILGGNTEAFF.

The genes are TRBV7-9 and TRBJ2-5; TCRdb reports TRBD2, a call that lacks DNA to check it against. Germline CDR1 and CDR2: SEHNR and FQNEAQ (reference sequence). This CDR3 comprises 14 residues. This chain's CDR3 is CASSGGRPQETQYF. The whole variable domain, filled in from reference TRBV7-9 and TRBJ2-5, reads DTGVSQNPRHKITKRGQNVTFRCDPISEHNRLYWYRQTLGQGPEFLTYFQNEAQLEKSRLLSDRFSAERPKGSFSTLEIQRTEQGDSAMYLCASSGGRPQETQYFGPGTRLLVL.

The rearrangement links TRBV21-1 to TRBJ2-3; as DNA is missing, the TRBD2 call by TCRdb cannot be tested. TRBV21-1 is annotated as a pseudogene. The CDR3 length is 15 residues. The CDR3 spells CASSMGLAGPDTQYF.

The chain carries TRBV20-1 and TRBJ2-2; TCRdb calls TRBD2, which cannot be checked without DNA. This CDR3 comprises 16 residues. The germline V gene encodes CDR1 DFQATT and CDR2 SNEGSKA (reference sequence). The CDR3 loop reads CSAQKAGGLNTGELFF.